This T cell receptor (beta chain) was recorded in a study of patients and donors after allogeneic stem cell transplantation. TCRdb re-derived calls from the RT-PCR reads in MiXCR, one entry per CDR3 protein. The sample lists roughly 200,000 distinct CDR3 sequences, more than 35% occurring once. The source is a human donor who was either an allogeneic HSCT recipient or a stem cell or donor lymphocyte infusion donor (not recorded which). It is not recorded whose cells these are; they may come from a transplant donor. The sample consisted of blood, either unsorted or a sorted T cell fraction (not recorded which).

Here the CDR3 reads CASSQDPSTDTQYF. CDR3 coding DNA: TGTGCCAGCAGCCAAGACCCGAGCACAGATACGCAGTATTTT. This chain joins TRBV4-2 and TRBJ2-3; the D is unclear. Germline CDR1 is LGHNA and CDR2 is YNFKEQ. With 0 bases removed from V and 0 bases from J, the gap between germline ends came to 4 bases. The CDR3 loop spans 14 amino acids.